This T cell receptor beta chain originates from a study of cytomegalovirus exposure and HLA in healthy donors. Primers: 60 Vbeta forward and 13 Jbeta reverse. Assay used: immunoSEQ multiplex PCR; TCRdb lists only in-frame clones, some missing. Of about 240,000 clones listed, approximately 81% are singletons. The length of the CDR3 is 15 residues. CDR1 and CDR2 from the germline V gene are SEHNR and FQNEAQ (reference sequence). The V and J ends lost 4 bases and 8 bases, in that order; junction bases with no gene match: 10. This chain joins TRBV7-9 and TRBJ1-2; TRBD1 matches 10 bases. This clonotype originated in an older woman in good health and CMV-seropositive. The sequenced sample was PBMCs. In DNA, the CDR3 is TGTGCCAGCAGCTCCACCCGGGACAGGGGAAGAGGCTACACCTTC. This gives the protein CASSSTRDRGRGYTF.